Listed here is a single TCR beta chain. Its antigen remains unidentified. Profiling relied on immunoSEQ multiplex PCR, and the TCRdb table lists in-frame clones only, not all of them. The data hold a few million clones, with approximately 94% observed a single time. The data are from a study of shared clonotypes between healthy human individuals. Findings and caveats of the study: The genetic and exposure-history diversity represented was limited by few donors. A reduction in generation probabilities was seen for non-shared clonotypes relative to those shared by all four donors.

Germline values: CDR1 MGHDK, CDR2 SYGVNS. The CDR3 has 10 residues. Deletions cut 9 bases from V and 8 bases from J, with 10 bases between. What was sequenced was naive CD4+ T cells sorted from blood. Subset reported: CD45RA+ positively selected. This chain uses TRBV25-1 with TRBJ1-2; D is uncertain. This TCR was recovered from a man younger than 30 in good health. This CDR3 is CASAPSGYTF. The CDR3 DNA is TGTGCCAGTGCCCCCAGCGGCTACACCTTC.